This T cell receptor beta chain appears in the sequencing data of a study of T cell changes during pregnancy in multiple sclerosis. Here immunoSEQ multiplex PCR was the method, and the copy in TCRdb shows in-frame clones only, minus some. This table holds about 36,000 clones, 85% to 95% found once. Input material: PBMCs (not recorded whether the cells were cultured). The sequence was collected from a female donor with multiple sclerosis, enrolled in a pregnancy study.

The CDR3 nucleotides read TGTGCCAGCAGCTTAGGCGGGAGTCCGATGTACTTC. Its protein is CASSLGGSPMYF. V gene TRBV7-2 combines with J gene TRBJ2-7; TRBD2 matches at 7 bases. The CDR3 extends over 12 amino acids. In germline, CDR1 is SGHTA, CDR2 FQGNSA. The junction had 6 bases not matched to a gene; V was cut back by 1 base and J by 12 bases. Full variable domain (remainder filled in from reference TRBV7-2 and TRBJ2-7): GAGVSQSPSNKVTEKGKDVELRCDPISGHTALYWYRQSLGQGLEFLIYFQGNSAPDKSGLPSDRFSAERTGGSVSTLTIQRTQQEDSAVYLCASSLGGSPMYFGPGTRLTVT.